These T cell receptor beta chains were read from a single sample in a study of spatial heterogeneity in lung cancer. TCRdb re-called the 5' RACE reads with MiXCR, one entry per CDR3 protein. Here the sample spans around 7,700 distinct CDR3 sequences, around a sixth being singletons. The sequencing here drew on normal lung tissue next to the tumor, taken at surgery. Source of these receptors: a male donor with early-stage non-small cell lung cancer. CDR3s include the opening cysteine and the closing phenylalanine or tryptophan. D genes are given only for firm matches. Some rows mark clone size as missing; the rest say once, few, many or name a class of expanded clone.

TRBD2 | TRBJ2-3 | TRBV6-4 | . | TGTGCCAGCAGTGAGAAGGCTAGCGGGAGTTATACGCAGTATTTT | CASSEKASGSYTQYF
. | TRBJ1-1 | TRBV29-1 | once | TGCAGCGTGAAGAGAGTGACAGGCCCGAACACTGAAGCTTTCTTT | CSVKRVTGPNTEAFF
. | TRBJ1-1 | TRBV6-2/TRBV6-3 | many | TGTGCCAGCAGTCCGGTGACAGTGAACACTGAAGCTTTCTTT | CASSPVTVNTEAFF
. | TRBJ2-1 | TRBV6-2/TRBV6-3 | many | TGTGCCAGCAGTTACTCCGCGGGGAATGAGCAGTTCTTC | CASSYSAGNEQFF
TRBD2 | TRBJ2-1 | TRBV5-1 | . | TGCGCCAGCACCCTTTACGCGGGAGAAGCCTACAATGAGCAGTTCTTC | CASTLYAGEAYNEQFF
. | TRBJ2-2 | TRBV30 | medium-sized | TGTGCCTGGCATTGGCAGGGGACCACCGGGGAGCTGTTTTTT | CAWHWQGTTGELFF
. | TRBJ2-7 | TRBV5-4 | many | TGTGCCAGCAGCTCCCTCGGGGCTAACGAGCAGTACTTC | CASSSLGANEQYF
TRBD2 | TRBJ2-3 | TRBV4-1 | few | TGCGCCAGCAGCCCACGAGGGGCCAGCGGGGGTGAAGATACGCAGTATTTT | CASSPRGASGGEDTQYF
TRBD1 | TRBJ2-7 | TRBV7-2 | many | TGTGCCAGCAGCCGCACCGGACAGGGGGGCTCCTACGAGCAGTACTTC | CASSRTGQGGSYEQYF
. | TRBJ2-5 | TRBV7-6 | . | TGTGCCAGCAGCTTATCCGGGACCCAGTACTTC | CASSLSGTQYF
TRBD1 | TRBJ1-1 | TRBV12-5 | . | TGTGCTAGTGGTTTCGGACAGGGGGCCTCTGAAGCTTTCTTT | CASGFGQGASEAFF
. | TRBJ2-7 | TRBV5-4 | few | TGTGCCAGCAGCCCGGACAGAAACTACGAGCAGTACTTC | CASSPDRNYEQYF
TRBD1 | TRBJ2-7 | TRBV5-1 | many | TGCGCCAGCAGCATACGGACAGGGGCCTACGAGCAGTACTTC | CASSIRTGAYEQYF
TRBD1 | TRBJ1-2 | TRBV20-1 | few | TGCAGTGGAACCGGGACAGGGGGCCCAAACTATGGCTACACCTTC | CSGTGTGGPNYGYTF
TRBD1 | TRBJ1-1 | TRBV7-2 | few | TGTGCCAGCAGCCTCAGGGGGCACAACACTGAAGCTTTCTTT | CASSLRGHNTEAFF
. | TRBJ2-1 | TRBV5-6 | many | TGTGCCAGCAGCTTGGAGATAGGGGCCTACAATGAGCAGTTCTTC | CASSLEIGAYNEQFF
. | TRBJ2-2 | TRBV12-3/TRBV12-4 | many | TGTGCCAGCAGTGGCACAGCACGGAGGGGCACCGGGGAGCTGTTTTTT | CASSGTARRGTGELFF
. | TRBJ1-2 | TRBV5-4 | . | TGTGCCAGCAGCCCGGGGGCAGCGGCTGGCTACACCTTC | CASSPGAAAGYTF
. | TRBJ2-7 | TRBV10-3 | . | TGTGCCATCAGGGGGACTGATGCCTACGAGCAGTACTTC | CAIRGTDAYEQYF
TRBD1 | TRBJ1-6 | TRBV28 | many | TGTGCCAGCAGACAGGGGGATCTTAATTCACCCCTCCACTTT | CASRQGDLNSPLHF
TRBD1 | TRBJ2-3 | TRBV2 | . | TGTGCCAGCATAAGGGTGACAGGGGACGTAGATACGCAGTATTTT | CASIRVTGDVDTQYF
TRBD1 | TRBJ1-5 | TRBV5-8 | medium-sized | TGTGCCAGCAGCTTCAGGGGGGGGTATCAGCCCCAGCATTTT | CASSFRGGYQPQHF
. | TRBJ2-5 | TRBV18 | many | TGTGCCAGCTCACCACCCAGCCAAGAGACCCAGTACTTC | CASSPPSQETQYF
TRBD1 | TRBJ2-4 | TRBV20-1 | few | TGCAGTGCGGGTGGACAGGGACCAGCCAAAAACATTCAGTACTTC | CSAGGQGPAKNIQYF
TRBD1 | TRBJ2-1 | TRBV10-1 | . | TGCGCCAGCAGTGAGTCCGGGACAGTATCCTACAATGAGCAGTTCTTC | CASSESGTVSYNEQFF
. | TRBJ2-7 | TRBV7-9 | . | TGTGCCAGCAGCGACCTTACGGACGAGCAGTACTTC | CASSDLTDEQYF
TRBD2 | TRBJ2-7 | TRBV28 | . | TGTGCCAGCAGTCCATCGGGTCCGGGGGGTTACGAGCAGTACTTC | CASSPSGPGGYEQYF
. | TRBJ1-1 | TRBV28 | medium-sized | TGTGCCAGCAGTTTATGGGCGAATAAGGACACTGAAGCTTTCTTT | CASSLWANKDTEAFF
TRBD2 | TRBJ2-2 | TRBV28 | medium-sized | TGTGCCAGCAGTTTGGCGGGAGTTTACACCGGGGAGCTGTTTTTT | CASSLAGVYTGELFF
TRBD2 | TRBJ2-1 | TRBV6-6 | many | TGTGCCAGCAGCAAGCGGGAGGTGGAGTACAATGAGCAGTTCTTC | CASSKREVEYNEQFF
. | TRBJ1-1 | TRBV2 | . | TGTGCCAGCAGTCTTACGAACACTGAAGCTTTCTTT | CASSLTNTEAFF
TRBD1 | TRBJ2-2 | TRBV28 | . | TGTGCCAGCAGGTCCGGGACAGGGTACGCGGGGGAGCTGTTTTTT | CASRSGTGYAGELFF
TRBD1 | TRBJ2-7 | TRBV5-1 | few | TGCGCCAGCAGCCGTCTTAGGGGGCACTCCTACGAGCAGTACTTC | CASSRLRGHSYEQYF
. | TRBJ1-1 | TRBV7-2 | many | TGTGCCAGCAGCTTAGGGTTGGCGGCTTTCTTT | CASSLGLAAFF
TRBD2 | TRBJ2-1 | TRBV20-1 | many | TGCAGTGCTAGGTTGCTAGCGGGGGCCAATGAGCAGTTCTTC | CSARLLAGANEQFF
TRBD1 | TRBJ2-7 | TRBV29-1 | few | TGCAGCGTTCGGGACAGAACGAGCTCCTACGAGCAGTACTTC | CSVRDRTSSYEQYF
. | TRBJ2-1 | TRBV7-2 | . | TGTGCCAGCAGCCCCGAAAACAATGAGCAGTTCTTC | CASSPENNEQFF
. | TRBJ2-3 | TRBV12-3/TRBV12-4 | . | TGTGCCAGCAGATCTCTTAACACAGATACGCAGTATTTT | CASRSLNTDTQYF
TRBD1 | TRBJ1-2 | TRBV6-2/TRBV6-3 | medium-sized | TGTGCCAGCAGCAACAGGGGATTGGGCTATGGCTACACCTTC | CASSNRGLGYGYTF
. | TRBJ1-1 | TRBV12-3/TRBV12-4 | . | TGTGCCAGCAGTGCGTCCTGGGGCGATGATTTCTTT | CASSASWGDDFF
TRBD2 | TRBJ2-3 | TRBV20-1 | . | TGCAGTGCTCCCCCCCGGGGACTAGTTCGAGATACGCAGTATTTT | CSAPPRGLVRDTQYF
. | TRBJ2-1 | TRBV6-2/TRBV6-3 | . | TGTGCCAGCAGTGCCCCCCTAGTTTATGAGCAGTTCTTC | CASSAPLVYEQFF
TRBD1 | TRBJ2-7 | TRBV6-5 | few | TGTGCCAGCCGCGGGACAGGGGGTGACGAGCAGTACTTC | CASRGTGGDEQYF
. | TRBJ1-1 | TRBV3-1 | few | TGTGCCAGCAGCCAAGTCGGGGGGAACACTGAAGCTTTCTTT | CASSQVGGNTEAFF
. | TRBJ1-4 | TRBV5-1 | few | TGCGCCAGCAGCTTGGGACGGAACCTTAATGAAAAACTGTTTTTT | CASSLGRNLNEKLFF